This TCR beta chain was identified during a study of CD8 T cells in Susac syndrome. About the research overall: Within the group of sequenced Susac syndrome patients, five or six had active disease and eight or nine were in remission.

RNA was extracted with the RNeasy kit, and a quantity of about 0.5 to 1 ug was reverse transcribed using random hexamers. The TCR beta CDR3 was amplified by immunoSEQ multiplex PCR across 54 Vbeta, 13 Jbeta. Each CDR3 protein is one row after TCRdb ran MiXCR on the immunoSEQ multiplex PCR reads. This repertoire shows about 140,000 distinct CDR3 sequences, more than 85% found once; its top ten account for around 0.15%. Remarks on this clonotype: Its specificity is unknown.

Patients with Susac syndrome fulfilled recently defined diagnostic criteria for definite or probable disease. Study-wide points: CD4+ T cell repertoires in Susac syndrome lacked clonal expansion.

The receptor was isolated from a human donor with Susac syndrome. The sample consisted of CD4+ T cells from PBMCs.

CDR3 coding DNA: TGTGCCAGTAGTCGACAGGAGGCGAACACCGGGGAGCTGTTTTTT. Amino acid sequence: CASSRQEANTGELFF. The chain joins TRBV19 to TRBJ2-2; a possible D gene is TRBD1 (6 bases). V lost 5 bases to trimming and J lost 0 bases, with 10 bases between them. Looked up from germline, CDR1 is LNHDA and CDR2 is SQIVND (reference sequence). The CDR3 consists of 15 residues.